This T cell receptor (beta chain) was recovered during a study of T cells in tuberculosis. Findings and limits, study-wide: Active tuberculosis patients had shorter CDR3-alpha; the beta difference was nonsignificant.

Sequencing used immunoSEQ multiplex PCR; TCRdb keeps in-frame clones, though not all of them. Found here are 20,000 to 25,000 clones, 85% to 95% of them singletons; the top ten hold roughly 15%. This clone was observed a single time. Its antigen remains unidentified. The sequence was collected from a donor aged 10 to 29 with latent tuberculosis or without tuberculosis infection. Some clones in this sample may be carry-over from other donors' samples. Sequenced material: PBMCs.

As DNA, the CDR3 is TGTGCCAGCAGCCCCGGGGACAATGAGCAGTTCTTC. As protein: CASSPGDNEQFF. The chain is built from TRBV6-4 and TRBJ2-1; a weak D match, TRBD2 (5 bases). The CDR3 spans 12 residues. With 6 bases removed from V and 5 bases from J, the gap between germline ends came to 8 bases. Germline CDR1 reads MRHNA; CDR2 reads SNTAGT.